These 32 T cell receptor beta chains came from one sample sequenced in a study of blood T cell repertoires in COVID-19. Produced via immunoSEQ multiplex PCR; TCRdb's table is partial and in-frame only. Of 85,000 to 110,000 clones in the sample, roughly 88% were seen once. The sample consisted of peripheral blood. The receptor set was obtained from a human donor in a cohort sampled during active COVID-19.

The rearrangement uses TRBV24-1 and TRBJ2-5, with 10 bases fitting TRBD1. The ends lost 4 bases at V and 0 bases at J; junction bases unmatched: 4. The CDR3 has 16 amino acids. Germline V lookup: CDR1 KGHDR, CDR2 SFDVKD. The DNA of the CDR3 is TGTGCCACCAGTGAGGGACAGGGGTCGGACCAAGAGACCCAGTACTTC. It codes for CATSEGQGSDQETQYF.

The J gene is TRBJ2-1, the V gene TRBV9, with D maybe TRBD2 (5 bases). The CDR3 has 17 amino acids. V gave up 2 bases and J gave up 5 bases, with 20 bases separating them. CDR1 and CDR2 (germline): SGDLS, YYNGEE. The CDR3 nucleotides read TGTGCCAGCAGCGTCCAACTCAGGCTAGCACCTGACAATGAGCAGTTCTTC. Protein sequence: CASSVQLRLAPDNEQFF.

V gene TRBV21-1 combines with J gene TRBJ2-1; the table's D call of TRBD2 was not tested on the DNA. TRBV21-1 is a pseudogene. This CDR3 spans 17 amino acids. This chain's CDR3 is CASSNQVEGLKWDEQFF. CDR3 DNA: TGTGCCAGCAGCAACCAGGTCGAGGGACTAAAGTGGGATGAGCAGTTCTTC.

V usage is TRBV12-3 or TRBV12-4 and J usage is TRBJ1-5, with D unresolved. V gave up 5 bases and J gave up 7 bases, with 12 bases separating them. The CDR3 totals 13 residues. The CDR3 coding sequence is TGTGCCAGCAGTCCGGATAGCCTCCAGCCCCAGCATTTT. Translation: CASSPDSLQPQHF.

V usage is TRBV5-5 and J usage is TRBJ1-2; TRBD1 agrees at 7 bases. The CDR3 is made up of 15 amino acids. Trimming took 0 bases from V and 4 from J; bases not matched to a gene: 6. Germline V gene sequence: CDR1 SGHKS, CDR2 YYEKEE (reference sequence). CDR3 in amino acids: CASSLDRGSLYGYTF. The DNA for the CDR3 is TGTGCCAGCAGCTTGGACAGGGGCTCCCTCTATGGCTACACCTTC.

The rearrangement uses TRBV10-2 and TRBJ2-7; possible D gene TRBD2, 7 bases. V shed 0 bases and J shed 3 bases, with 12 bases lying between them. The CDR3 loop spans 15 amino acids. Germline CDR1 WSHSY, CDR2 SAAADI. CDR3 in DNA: TGCGCCAGCAGTGAGTCGGGGGCGGGAGTCTACGAGCAGTACTTC. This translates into CASSESGAGVYEQYF.

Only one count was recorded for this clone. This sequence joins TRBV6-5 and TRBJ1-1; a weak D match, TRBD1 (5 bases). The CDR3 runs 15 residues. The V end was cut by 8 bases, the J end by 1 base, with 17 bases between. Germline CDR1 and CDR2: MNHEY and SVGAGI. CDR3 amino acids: CASRKWGTTNTEAFF. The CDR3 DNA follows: TGTGCCAGCCGAAAATGGGGCACCACGAACACTGAAGCTTTCTTT.

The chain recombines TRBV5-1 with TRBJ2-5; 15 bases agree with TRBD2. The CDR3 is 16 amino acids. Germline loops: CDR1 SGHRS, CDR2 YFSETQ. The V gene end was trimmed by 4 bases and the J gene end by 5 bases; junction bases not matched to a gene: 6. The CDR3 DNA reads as TGCGCCAGCAGCCCAGGACTAGCGGGAGGGCTGGAGACCCAGTACTTC. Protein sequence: CASSPGLAGGLETQYF.

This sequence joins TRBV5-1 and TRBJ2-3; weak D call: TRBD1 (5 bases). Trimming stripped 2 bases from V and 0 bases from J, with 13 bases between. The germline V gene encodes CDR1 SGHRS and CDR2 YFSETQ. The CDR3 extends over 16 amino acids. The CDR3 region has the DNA TGCGCCAGCAGCTTAGGGGCGCAAGGCAGCACAGATACGCAGTATTTT. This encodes CASSLGAQGSTDTQYF.

The CDR3 DNA is TGTGCCAGCAGCTCACACAGGGACCGGGAGGGAGCTTTCTTT. Translated, it gives CASSSHRDREGAFF. The gene calls are TRBV4-2 and TRBJ1-1, with D possibly TRBD1 on 6 matching bases. The V gene lost 5 bases and the J gene lost 10 bases, with 20 bases spanning the gap. CDR1 and CDR2 from the germline V gene are LGHNA and YNFKEQ. The CDR3 contains 14 residues.

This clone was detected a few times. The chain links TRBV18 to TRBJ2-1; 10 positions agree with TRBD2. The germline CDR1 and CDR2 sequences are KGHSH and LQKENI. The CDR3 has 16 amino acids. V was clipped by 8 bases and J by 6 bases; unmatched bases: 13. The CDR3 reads CASPRSLAGVVNEQFF. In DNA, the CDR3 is TGTGCCAGCCCCCGGTCCCTAGCGGGAGTAGTCAATGAGCAGTTCTTC. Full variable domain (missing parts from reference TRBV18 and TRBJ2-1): NAGVMQNPRHLVRRRGQEARLRCSPMKGHSHVYWYRQLPEEGLKFMVYLQKENIIDESGMPKERFSAEFPKEGPSILRIQQVVRGDSAAYFCASPRSLAGVVNEQFFGPGTRLTVL.

Here the CDR3 reads CASSPGQGPEKLFF. CDR3 DNA sequence: TGTGCCAGCTCACCGGGACAAGGCCCCGAAAAACTGTTTTTT. V gene TRBV18 combines with J gene TRBJ1-4, with TRBD1 as a possible D gene (6 bases). V was pared by 3 bases and J by 8 bases, with 13 bases between. Per germline, CDR1 KGHSH and CDR2 LQKENI. The CDR3 is 14 residues long.

For the CDR3, the DNA is TGCGCCAGCAGACCCGGTTCCGGGACAGGGGACACTGAAGCTTTCTTT. As protein: CASRPGSGTGDTEAFF. The chain carries TRBV5-1 and TRBJ1-1; 10 bases align to TRBD1. V gave up 5 bases and J gave up 3 bases; unmatched junction bases: 10. The germline CDR1 and CDR2 sequences are SGHRS and YFSETQ. This CDR3 comprises 16 residues.

CDR3 sequence reads: CASKDRAYEQYF. DNA for the CDR3: TGTGCCAGCAAGGACAGAGCCTACGAGCAGTACTTC. The genes are TRBV2 and TRBJ2-7, with D perhaps TRBD1 (6 bases). With 7 bases removed from V and 2 bases from J, the gap between germline ends came to 9 bases. Germline CDR1 and CDR2: SNHLY and FYNNEI. There are 12 residues in the CDR3. The whole variable domain, filled in from reference TRBV2 and TRBJ2-7, reads EPEVTQTPSHQVTQMGQEVILRCVPISNHLYFYWYRQILGQKVEFLVSFYNNEISEKSEIFDDQFSVERPDGSNFTLKIRSTKLEDSAMYFCASKDRAYEQYFGPGTRLTVT.

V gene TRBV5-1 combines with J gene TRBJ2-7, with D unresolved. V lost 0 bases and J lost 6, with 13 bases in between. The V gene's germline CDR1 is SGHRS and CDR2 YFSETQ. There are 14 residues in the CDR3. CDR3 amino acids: CASSLESRRSEQYF. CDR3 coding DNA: TGCGCCAGCAGCTTGGAATCCCGCCGGTCCGAGCAGTACTTC.

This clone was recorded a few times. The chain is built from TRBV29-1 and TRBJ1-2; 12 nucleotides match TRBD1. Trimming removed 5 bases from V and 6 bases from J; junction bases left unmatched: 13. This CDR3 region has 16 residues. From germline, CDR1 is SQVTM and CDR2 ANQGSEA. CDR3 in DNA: TGCAGCGTTCTCTTAGAGCTTCGGGACAGGGGGCATGGCTACACCTTC. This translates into CSVLLELRDRGHGYTF.

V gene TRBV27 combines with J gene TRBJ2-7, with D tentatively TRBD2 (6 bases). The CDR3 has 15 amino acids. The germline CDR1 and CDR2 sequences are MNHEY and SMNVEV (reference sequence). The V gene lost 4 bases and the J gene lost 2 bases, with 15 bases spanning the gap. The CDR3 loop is CASSYTSRETYEQYF. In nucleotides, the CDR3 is TGTGCCAGCAGTTATACTAGCAGAGAAACCTACGAGCAGTACTTC.

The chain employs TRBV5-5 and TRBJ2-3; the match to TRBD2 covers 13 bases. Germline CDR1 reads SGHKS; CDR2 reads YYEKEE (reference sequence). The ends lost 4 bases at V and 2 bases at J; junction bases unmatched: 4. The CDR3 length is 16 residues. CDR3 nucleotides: TGTGCCAGCAGCCGCGGGACTAGCGGGGCCACAGATACGCAGTATTTT. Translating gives CASSRGTSGATDTQYF.

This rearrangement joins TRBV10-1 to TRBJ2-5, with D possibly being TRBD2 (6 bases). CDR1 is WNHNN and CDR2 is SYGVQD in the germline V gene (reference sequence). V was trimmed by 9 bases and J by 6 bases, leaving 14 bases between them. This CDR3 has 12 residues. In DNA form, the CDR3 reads TGCGCCAGGAGGGAGGCGGAACAGACCCAGTACTTC. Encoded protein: CARREAEQTQYF.

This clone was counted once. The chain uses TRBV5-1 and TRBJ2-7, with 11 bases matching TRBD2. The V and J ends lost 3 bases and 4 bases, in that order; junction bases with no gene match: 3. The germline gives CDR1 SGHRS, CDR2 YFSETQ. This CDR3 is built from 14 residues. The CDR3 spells CASSSGTSGYEQYF. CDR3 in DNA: TGCGCCAGCAGCTCCGGGACTAGCGGATACGAGCAGTACTTC.

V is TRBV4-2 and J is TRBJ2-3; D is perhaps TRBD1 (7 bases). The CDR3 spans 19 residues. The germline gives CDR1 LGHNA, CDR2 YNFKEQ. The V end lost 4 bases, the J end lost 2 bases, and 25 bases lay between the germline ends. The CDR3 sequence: CASSRTTTPGQLVTDTQYF. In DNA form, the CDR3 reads TGTGCCAGCAGCCGGACTACTACCCCGGGACAGCTGGTCACAGATACGCAGTATTTT.

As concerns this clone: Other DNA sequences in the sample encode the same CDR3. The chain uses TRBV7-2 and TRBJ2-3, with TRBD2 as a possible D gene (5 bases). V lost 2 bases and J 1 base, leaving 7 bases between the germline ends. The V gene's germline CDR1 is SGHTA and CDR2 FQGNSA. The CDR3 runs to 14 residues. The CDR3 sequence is CASSLNSGTDTQYF. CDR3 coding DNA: TGTGCCAGCAGCTTAAATAGCGGCACAGATACGCAGTATTTT. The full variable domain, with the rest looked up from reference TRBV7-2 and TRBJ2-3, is GAGVSQSPSNKVTEKGKDVELRCDPISGHTALYWYRQSLGQGLEFLIYFQGNSAPDKSGLPSDRFSAERTGGSVSTLTIQRTQQEDSAVYLCASSLNSGTDTQYFGPGTRLTVL.

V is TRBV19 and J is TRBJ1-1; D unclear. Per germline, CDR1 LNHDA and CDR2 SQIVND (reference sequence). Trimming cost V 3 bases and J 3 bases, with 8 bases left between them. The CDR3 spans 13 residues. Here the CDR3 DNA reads TGTGCCAGTAGTATCCATGAGGACACTGAAGCTTTCTTT. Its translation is CASSIHEDTEAFF. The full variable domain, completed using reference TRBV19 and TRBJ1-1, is DGGITQSPKYLFRKEGQNVTLSCEQNLNHDAMYWYRQDPGQGLRLIYYSQIVNDFQKGDIAEGYSVSREKKESFPLTVTSAQKNPTAFYLCASSIHEDTEAFFGQGTRLTVV.

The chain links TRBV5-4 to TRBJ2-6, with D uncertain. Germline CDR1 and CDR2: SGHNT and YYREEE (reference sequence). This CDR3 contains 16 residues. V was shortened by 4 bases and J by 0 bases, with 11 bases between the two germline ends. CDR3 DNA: TGTGCCAGCAGCCCAAACAGCCCCTCTGGGGCCAACGTCCTGACTTTC. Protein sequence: CASSPNSPSGANVLTF.

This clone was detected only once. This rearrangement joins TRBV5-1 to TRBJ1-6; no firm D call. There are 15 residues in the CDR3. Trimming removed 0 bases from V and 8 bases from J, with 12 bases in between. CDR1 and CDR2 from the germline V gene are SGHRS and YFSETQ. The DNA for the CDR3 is TGCGCCAGCAGCTTGGTAGAGTCATTTTATTCACCCCTCCACTTT. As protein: CASSLVESFYSPLHF. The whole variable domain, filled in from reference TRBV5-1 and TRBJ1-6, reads KAGVTQTPRYLIKTRGQQVTLSCSPISGHRSVSWYQQTPGQGLQFLFEYFSETQRNKGNFPGRFSGRQFSNSRSEMNVSTLELGDSALYLCASSLVESFYSPLHFGNGTRLTVT.

The CDR3 DNA reads as TGTGCCAGCAGTTCCCGACAGGGGTGGTGGGAGACCCAGTACTTC. Amino acid sequence: CASSSRQGWWETQYF. The chain couples TRBV6-2 or TRBV6-3 to TRBJ2-5; 8 bases match TRBD1. Germline V gives CDR1 MNHEY, CDR2 SVGEGT. Trimming took 4 bases from V and 5 from J; bases not matched to a gene: 9. This CDR3 region has 15 residues.

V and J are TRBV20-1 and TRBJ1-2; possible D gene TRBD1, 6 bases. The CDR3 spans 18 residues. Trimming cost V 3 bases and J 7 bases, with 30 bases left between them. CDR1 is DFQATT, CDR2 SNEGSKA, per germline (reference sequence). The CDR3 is CSASPLDRVGGPAAGYTF. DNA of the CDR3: TGCAGTGCTAGTCCCCTAGACCGTGTAGGGGGACCCGCGGCTGGCTACACCTTC.

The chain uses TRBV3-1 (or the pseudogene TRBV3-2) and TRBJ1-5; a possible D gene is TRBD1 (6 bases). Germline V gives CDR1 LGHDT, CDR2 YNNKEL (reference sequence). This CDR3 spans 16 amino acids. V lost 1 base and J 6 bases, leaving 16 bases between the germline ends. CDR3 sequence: CASSQGVGARGQPQHF. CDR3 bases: TGTGCCAGCAGCCAAGGGGTGGGGGCGCGTGGTCAGCCCCAGCATTTT.

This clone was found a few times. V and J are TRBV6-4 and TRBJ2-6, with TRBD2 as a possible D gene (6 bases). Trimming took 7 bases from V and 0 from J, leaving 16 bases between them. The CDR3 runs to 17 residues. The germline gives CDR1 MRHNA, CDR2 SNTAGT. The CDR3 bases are TGTGCCAGCACCCCTAGCGCCGGAATCTCTGGGGCCAACGTCCTGACTTTC. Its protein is CASTPSAGISGANVLTF.

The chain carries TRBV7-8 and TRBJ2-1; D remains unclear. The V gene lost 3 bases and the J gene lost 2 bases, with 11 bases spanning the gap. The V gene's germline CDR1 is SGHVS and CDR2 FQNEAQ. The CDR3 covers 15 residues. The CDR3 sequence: CASSFEAATYNEQFF. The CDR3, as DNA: TGTGCCAGCAGCTTTGAAGCTGCAACCTACAATGAGCAGTTCTTC.

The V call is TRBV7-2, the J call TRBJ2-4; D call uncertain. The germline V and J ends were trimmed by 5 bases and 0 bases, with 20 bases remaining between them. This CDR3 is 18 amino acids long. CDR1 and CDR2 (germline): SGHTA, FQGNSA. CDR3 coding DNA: TGTGCCAGCAGCCCAGACAAACTGATCCCCCTAGCCAAAAACATTCAGTACTTC. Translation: CASSPDKLIPLAKNIQYF.

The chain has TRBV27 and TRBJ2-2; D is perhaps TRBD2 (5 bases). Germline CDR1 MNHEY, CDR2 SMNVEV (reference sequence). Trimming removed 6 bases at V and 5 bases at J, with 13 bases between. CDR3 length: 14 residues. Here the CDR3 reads CASRTRGWTGELFF. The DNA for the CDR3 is TGTGCCAGCAGGACCCGAGGGTGGACCGGGGAGCTGTTTTTT.